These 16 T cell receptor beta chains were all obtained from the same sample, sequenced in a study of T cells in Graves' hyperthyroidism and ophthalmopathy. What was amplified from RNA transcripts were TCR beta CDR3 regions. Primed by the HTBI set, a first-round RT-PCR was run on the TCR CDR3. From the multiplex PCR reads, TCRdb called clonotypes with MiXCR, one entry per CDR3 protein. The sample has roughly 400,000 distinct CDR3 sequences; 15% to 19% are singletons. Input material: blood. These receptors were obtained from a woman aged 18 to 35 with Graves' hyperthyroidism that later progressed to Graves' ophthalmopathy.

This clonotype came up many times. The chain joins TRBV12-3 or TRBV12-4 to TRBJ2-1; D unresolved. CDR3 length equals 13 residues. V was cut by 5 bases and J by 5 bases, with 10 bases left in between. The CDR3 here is CASSPRYNNEQFF. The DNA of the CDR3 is TGTGCCAGCAGTCCCCGTTATAACAATGAGCAGTTCTTC.

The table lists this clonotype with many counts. In nucleotides, the CDR3 is TGTGCCAGCAGTCAGCAGGGTAGCTCCTACAATGAGCAGTTCTTC. Encoded protein: CASSQQGSSYNEQFF. This chain uses TRBV6-1 with TRBJ2-1; the D gene is possibly TRBD1 (5 bases). V lost 5 bases, J lost 0 bases, and 11 bases lay in between. This CDR3 has 15 amino acids. The V gene's germline CDR1 is MNHNS and CDR2 SASEGT.

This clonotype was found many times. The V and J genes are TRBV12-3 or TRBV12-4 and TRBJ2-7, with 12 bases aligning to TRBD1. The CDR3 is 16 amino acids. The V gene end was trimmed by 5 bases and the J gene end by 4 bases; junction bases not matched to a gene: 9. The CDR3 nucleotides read TGTGCCAGCAGTACGGTACCGGGACAGGGGGCGTACGAGCAGTACTTC. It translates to CASSTVPGQGAYEQYF.

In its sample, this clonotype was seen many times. This chain's CDR3 is CASSPRGDRFRNEQFF. The CDR3 bases are TGTGCCAGCAGCCCGCGGGGTGACAGATTTAGAAATGAGCAGTTCTTC. The chain recombines TRBV13 with TRBJ2-1, with D perhaps matching TRBD2 (6 bases). CDR3 length equals 16 residues. Germline CDR1 is PRHDT and CDR2 is FYEKMQ (reference sequence). V was shortened by 5 bases and J by 7 bases, with 21 bases between the two germline ends.

The chain's CDR3 is CATASGGPYEQYF. In nucleotides, the CDR3 is TGTGCCACCGCCTCGGGGGGGCCTTACGAGCAGTACTTC. This chain connects TRBV10-3 to TRBJ2-7, with TRBD2 matching 8 bases. Germline loops: CDR1 ENHRY, CDR2 SYGVKD. J gave up 4 bases and V 10 bases, and 9 bases lay outside the gene matches. This CDR3 has 13 amino acids.

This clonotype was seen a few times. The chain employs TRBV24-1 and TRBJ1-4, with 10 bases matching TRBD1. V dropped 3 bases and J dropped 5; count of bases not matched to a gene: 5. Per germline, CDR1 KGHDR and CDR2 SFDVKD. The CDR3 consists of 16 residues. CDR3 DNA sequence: TGTGCCACCAGTGATCCCACGGGACAGGGGAATGAAAAACTGTTTTTT. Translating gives CATSDPTGQGNEKLFF.

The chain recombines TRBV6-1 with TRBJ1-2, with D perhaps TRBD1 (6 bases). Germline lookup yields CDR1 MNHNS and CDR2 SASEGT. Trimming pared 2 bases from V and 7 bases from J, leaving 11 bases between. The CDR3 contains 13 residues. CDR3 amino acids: CASSERQVAGYTF. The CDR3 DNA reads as TGTGCCAGCAGTGAAAGACAGGTTGCTGGCTACACCTTC.

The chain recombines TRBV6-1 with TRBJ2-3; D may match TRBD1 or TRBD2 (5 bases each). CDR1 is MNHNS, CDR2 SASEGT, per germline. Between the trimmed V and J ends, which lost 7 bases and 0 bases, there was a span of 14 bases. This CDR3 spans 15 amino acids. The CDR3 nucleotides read TGTGCCAGCACGGGTGGGGGAGCTAGCACAGATACGCAGTATTTT. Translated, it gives CASTGGGASTDTQYF.

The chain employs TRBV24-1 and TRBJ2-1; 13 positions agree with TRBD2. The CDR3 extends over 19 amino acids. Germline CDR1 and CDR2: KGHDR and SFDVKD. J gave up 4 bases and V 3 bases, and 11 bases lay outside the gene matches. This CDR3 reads CATSDHRGPGLAGYNEQFF. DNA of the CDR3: TGTGCCACCAGTGATCACAGGGGGCCGGGACTAGCGGGATACAATGAGCAGTTCTTC.

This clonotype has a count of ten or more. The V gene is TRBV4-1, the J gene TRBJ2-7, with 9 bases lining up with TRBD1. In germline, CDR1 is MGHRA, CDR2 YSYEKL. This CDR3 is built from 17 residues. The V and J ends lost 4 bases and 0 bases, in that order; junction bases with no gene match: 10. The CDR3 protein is CASSLITGTGSSYEQYF. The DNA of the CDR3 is TGCGCCAGCAGCCTGATAACAGGGACAGGGAGCTCCTACGAGCAGTACTTC.

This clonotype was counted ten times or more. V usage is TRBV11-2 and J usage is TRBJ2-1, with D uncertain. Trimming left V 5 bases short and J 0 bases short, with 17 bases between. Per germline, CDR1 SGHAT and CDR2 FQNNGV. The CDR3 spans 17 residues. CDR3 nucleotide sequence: TGTGCCAGCAGCCGCCTGGGCTCCTCAGGCTCCTACAATGAGCAGTTCTTC. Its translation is CASSRLGSSGSYNEQFF.

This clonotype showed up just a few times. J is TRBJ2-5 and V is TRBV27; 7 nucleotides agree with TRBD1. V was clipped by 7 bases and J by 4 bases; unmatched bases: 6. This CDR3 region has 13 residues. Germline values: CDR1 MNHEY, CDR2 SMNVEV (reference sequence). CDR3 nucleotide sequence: TGTGCCAGCACGGACAGGATGGGAGAGACCCAGTACTTC. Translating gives CASTDRMGETQYF.

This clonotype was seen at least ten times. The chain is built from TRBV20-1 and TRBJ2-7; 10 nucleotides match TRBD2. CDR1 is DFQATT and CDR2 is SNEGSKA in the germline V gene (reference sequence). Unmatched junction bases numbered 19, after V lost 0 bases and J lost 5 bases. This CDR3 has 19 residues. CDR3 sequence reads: CSARDHSMGLAGVLNEQYF. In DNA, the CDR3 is TGCAGTGCTAGAGATCACAGTATGGGGCTAGCGGGAGTCTTGAACGAGCAGTACTTC.

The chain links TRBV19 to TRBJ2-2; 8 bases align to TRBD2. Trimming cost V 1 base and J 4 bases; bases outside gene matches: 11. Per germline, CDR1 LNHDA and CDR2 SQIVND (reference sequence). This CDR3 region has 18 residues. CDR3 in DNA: TGTGCCAGTAGTATAGTTCGAAGGAGACTAGCGCTCACCGGGGAGCTGTTTTTT. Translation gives CASSIVRRRLALTGELFF.

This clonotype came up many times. CDR3 residues: CASSSPRDGGEQYF. The CDR3 DNA follows: TGTGCCAGCAGCTCCCCTAGGGACGGAGGCGAGCAGTACTTC. The chain carries TRBV28 and TRBJ2-7, with D perhaps given as TRBD1 or TRBD2 (5 bases each). V lost 6 bases and J 6 bases, leaving 18 bases between the germline ends. Germline V CDR1 and CDR2: MDHEN, SYDVKM. CDR3 length: 14 residues.

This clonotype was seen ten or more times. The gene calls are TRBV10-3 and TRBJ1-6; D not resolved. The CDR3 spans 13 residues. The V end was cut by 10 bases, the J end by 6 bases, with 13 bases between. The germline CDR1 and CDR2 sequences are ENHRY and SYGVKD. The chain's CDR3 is CATQVSINSPLHF. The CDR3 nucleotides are TGTGCCACCCAGGTGTCGATTAATTCACCCCTCCACTTT.